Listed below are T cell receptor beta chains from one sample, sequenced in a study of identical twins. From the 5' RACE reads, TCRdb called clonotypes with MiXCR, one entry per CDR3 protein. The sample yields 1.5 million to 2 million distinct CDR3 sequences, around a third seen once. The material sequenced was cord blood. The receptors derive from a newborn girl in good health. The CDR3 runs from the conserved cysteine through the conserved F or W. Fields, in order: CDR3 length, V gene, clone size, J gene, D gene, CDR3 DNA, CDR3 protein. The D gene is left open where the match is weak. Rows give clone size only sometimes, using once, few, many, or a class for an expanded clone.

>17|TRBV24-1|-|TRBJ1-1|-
TGTGCCACCAGTGATTATTTCGCGGGGGCGCCGAACACTGAAGCTTTCTTT
CATSDYFAGAPNTEAFF
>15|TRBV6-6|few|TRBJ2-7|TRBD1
TGTGCCAGCAGTCCCTCGACAGGGCCCGTACGGGAGCAGTACTTC
CASSPSTGPVREQYF
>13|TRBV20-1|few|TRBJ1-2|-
TGCAGTGCTAGCTACAGGGCTAACTATGGCTACACCTTC
CSASYRANYGYTF
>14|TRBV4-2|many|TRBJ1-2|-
TGTGCCAGCAGACCTACAGGGTCCAACTATGGCTACACCTTC
CASRPTGSNYGYTF
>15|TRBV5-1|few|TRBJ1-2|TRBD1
TGCGCCAGCAGCCCCCGGGGGCAGGGGGCACATGGCTACACCTTC
CASSPRGQGAHGYTF
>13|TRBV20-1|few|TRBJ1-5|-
TGCAGTGGTGAGGGCCTCCACAATGGGCCCCAGCATTTT
CSGEGLHNGPQHF
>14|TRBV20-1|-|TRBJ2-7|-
TGCAGTGCCAATCGGGCGGGGTACACCTACGAGCAGTACTTC
CSANRAGYTYEQYF
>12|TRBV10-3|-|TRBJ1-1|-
TGTGCCAGAGGCCGGGACACCACTGAAGCTTTCTTT
CARGRDTTEAFF
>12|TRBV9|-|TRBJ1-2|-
TGTGCCAGCACGCGATTCCACTATGGCTACACCTTC
CASTRFHYGYTF
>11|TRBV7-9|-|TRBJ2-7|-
TGTGCCAGCAGCATGTACTACGAGCAGTACTTC
CASSMYYEQYF
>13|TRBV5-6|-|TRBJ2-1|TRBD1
TGTGCCAGCGGCTTGGCCTCCGGGACAGGTCAGTTCTTC
CASGLASGTGQFF
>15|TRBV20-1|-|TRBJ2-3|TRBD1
TGCAGTGCTAGCGGGACGGGACAGGGCACAGATACGCAGTATTTT
CSASGTGQGTDTQYF
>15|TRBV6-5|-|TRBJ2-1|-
TGTGCCAGCAGTTACTCTCGGGACCGAAGAAATGAGCAGTTCTTC
CASSYSRDRRNEQFF
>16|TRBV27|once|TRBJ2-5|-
TGTACCAGCAGTCCCGATAGGGCAGGGCGACAAGAGACCCAGTACTTC
CTSSPDRAGRQETQYF
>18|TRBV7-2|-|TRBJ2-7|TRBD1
TGTGCCAGCAGCTTCACCGGGACAGGGGGCTTGAGCTCCTACGAGCAGTACTTC
CASSFTGTGGLSSYEQYF
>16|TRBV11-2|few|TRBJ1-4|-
TGTGCCAGCAGCCGACAGTACTATTCAACTAATGAAAAACTGTTTTTT
CASSRQYYSTNEKLFF
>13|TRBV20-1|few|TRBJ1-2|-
TGCAGTGCTAGATTTCGGGCCCTCTGGGGCTACACCTTC
CSARFRALWGYTF
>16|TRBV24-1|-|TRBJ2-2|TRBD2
TGTGCCACCAGTGACAGGACTAGCCTGAACACCGGGGAGCTGTTTTTT
CATSDRTSLNTGELFF
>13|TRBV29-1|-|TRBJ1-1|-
TGCAGCGCTGGAGGAACCCCGGACACTGAAGCTTTCTTT
CSAGGTPDTEAFF
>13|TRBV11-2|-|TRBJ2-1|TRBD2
TGTGCCAGCAGCTTGTGGCGGGGGGGAGAGCAGTTCTTC
CASSLWRGGEQFF
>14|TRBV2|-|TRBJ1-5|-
TGTGCCAGCAATTTTATAGGGGGGAATCAGCCCCAGCATTTT
CASNFIGGNQPQHF
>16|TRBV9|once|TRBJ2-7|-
TGTGCCAGCAGCGTAGGGGGTAGAGGGTCCTACAATGAGCAGTACTTC
CASSVGGRGSYNEQYF
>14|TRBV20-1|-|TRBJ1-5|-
TGCAGTGCCAGCCTTTTAGCTAGCAATCAGCCCCAGCATTTT
CSASLLASNQPQHF
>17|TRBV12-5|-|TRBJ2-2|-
TGTGCTAGTGGTTTGTTCGCTAGCAGGAGGTTCACCGGGGAGCTGTTTTTT
CASGLFASRRFTGELFF
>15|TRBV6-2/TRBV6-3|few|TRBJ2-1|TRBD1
TGTGCCAGCAGTCCGCCGGGACAGGGGGTCAATGAGCAGTTCTTC
CASSPPGQGVNEQFF
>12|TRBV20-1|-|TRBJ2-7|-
TGCAGTGCTAGATTTGGGGTGTACGAGCAGTACTTC
CSARFGVYEQYF
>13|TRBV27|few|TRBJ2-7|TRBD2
TGTGCCAGCGGACTAGCGCTCTCCTACGAGCAGTACTTC
CASGLALSYEQYF
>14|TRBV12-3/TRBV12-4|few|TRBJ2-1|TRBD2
TGTGCCAGCACCCTGGGGCTAGCGGGGAATGAGCAGTTCTTC
CASTLGLAGNEQFF
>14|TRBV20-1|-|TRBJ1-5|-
TGCAGTGCTCCCGGGACATCAAGAAATCAGCCCCAGCATTTT
CSAPGTSRNQPQHF
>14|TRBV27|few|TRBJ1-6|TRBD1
TGTGCCAGCAGGGGACAGGGGAATAATTCACCCCTCCACTTT
CASRGQGNNSPLHF
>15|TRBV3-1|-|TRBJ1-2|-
TGTGCCAGCAGCTCCCCCGCAGGGGTCAACTATGGCTACACCTTC
CASSSPAGVNYGYTF
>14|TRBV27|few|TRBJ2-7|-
TGTGCCAGCAGGCAGGGGAGCTCCTTTTACGAGCAGTACTTC
CASRQGSSFYEQYF
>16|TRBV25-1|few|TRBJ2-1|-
TGTGCCAGCAGCCGTCGGGGGGACACACTTTACAATGAGCAGTTCTTC
CASSRRGDTLYNEQFF
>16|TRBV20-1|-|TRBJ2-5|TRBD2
TGCAGTGCTAGTCTAGCGGGAGGCCTCTTGAAAGAGACCCAGTACTTC
CSASLAGGLLKETQYF
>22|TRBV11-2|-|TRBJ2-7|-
-
CASSFYICSANRDSGTVETQYF
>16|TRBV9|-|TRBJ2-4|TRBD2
TGTGCCAGCAGCGCGGGACTAGCGGGAATTTCAAACATTCAGTACTTC
CASSAGLAGISNIQYF
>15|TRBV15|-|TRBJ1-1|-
TGTGCCACCAGCAGAGGTCAGAGGACGAACACTGAAGCTTTCTTT
CATSRGQRTNTEAFF
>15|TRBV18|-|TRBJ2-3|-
TGTGCCAGCTCACCACCGGGTATGGGCACAGATACGCAGTATTTT
CASSPPGMGTDTQYF
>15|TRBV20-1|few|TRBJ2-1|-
TGCAGTGCTAGAGATGTAGGACTCCCATACAATGAGCAGTTCTTC
CSARDVGLPYNEQFF
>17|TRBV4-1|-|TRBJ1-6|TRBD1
TGCGCCAGCAGCCAAGAGGGGCCGGGACAGGGATATTCACCCCTCCACTTT
CASSQEGPGQGYSPLHF
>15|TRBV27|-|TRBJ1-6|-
TGTGCCAGCCAATTTTCGGGCCTTTTCAATTCACCCCTCCACTTT
CASQFSGLFNSPLHF
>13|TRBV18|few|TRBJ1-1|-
TGTGCCAGCTCACCACTCGGAGTCACTGAAGCTTTCTTT
CASSPLGVTEAFF
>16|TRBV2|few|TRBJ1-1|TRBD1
TGTGCCAGCAGCTCCGGGACAGGAGAACTAAACACTGAAGCTTTCTTT
CASSSGTGELNTEAFF
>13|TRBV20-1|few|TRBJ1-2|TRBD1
TGCAGTGCTAGGGGACAGGGAGAGGGTGGCTACACCTTC
CSARGQGEGGYTF
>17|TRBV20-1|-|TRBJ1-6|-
TGCAATGCTAGTCCCCTGACAGGACGCTCCTATAATTCACCCCTCCACTTT
CNASPLTGRSYNSPLHF
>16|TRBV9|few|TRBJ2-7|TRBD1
TGTGCCAGCAGCGAGGGGGCAGCGTGGTCCCAATACGAGCAGTACTTC
CASSEGAAWSQYEQYF
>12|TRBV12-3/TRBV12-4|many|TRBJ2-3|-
TGTGCCAGCAGTTTATCGCCAGATACGCAGTATTTT
CASSLSPDTQYF
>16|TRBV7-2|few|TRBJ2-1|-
TGTGCCAGCAGTCGGGTTAGCGGATTAACCTACAATGAGCAGTTCTTC
CASSRVSGLTYNEQFF
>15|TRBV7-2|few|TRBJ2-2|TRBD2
TGTGCCAGCAGCTTACGTCTAGCGGACACCGGGGAGCTGTTTTTT
CASSLRLADTGELFF
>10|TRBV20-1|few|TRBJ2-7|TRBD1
TGCAGTGCTAGGGGACAGGGGCAGTACTTC
CSARGQGQYF
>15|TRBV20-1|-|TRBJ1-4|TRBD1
TGCAGTGCTAGGTTGGCAGCAGGGGGGGATGAAAAACTGTTTTTT
CSARLAAGGDEKLFF
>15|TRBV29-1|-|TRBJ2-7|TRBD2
TGCAGCGTATTTATTAGCGGGGCCAGGTCCTACGAGCAGTACTTC
CSVFISGARSYEQYF
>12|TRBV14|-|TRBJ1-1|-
TGTGCCAGCAGCCCGGAGGGCACTGAAGCTTTCTTT
CASSPEGTEAFF
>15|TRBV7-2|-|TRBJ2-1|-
TGTGCCAGCAGCTTTATAGCGGAAAACTACAATGAGCAGTTCTTC
CASSFIAENYNEQFF
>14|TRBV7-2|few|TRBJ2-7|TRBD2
TGTGCCAGCAGCTTACTAGCGGGGGATCACGAGCAGTACTTC
CASSLLAGDHEQYF
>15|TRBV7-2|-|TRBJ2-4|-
TGTGCCAGCAGCTTGTTGGCGATCCCATGGGACATTCAGTACTTC
CASSLLAIPWDIQYF
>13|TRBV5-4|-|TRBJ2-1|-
TGTGCCAGCAGCTTGGCAAGCGCCCATGAGCAGTTCTTC
CASSLASAHEQFF
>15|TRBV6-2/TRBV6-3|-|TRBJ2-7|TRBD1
TGTGCCAGCAGCTTGGGACAGGGAGCCCCCTACGAGCAGTACTTC
CASSLGQGAPYEQYF